The clone carrying this T cell receptor (beta chain) was observed many times. From the 5' RACE reads, TCRdb called clonotypes with MiXCR, one entry per CDR3 protein. The sample yields some 62,000 distinct CDR3 sequences, 25% to 30% seen once. The germline V and J ends were trimmed by 5 bases and 4 bases, with 17 bases remaining between them. This CDR3 has 15 amino acids. Germline V gene lookup returns CDR1 MNHEY and CDR2 SVGAGI. This receptor was taken from a female donor with breast cancer. V gene TRBV6-5 combines with J gene TRBJ1-2; perhaps TRBD1 as D (6 bases). Sequenced material: tumor-infiltrating naive CD4+ T cells sorted from the breast tumor. Documented subset: naive CD4+ T cells, CD4+CD45RA+CD25-. This chain's CDR3 is CASSAQGTWGYGYTF. The CDR3, as DNA: TGTGCCAGCAGTGCACAGGGAACATGGGGCTATGGCTACACCTTC.